The rows below give T cell receptor beta chains drawn from one sample of a study of blood T cell repertoires in COVID-19. Assay used: immunoSEQ multiplex PCR; TCRdb lists only in-frame clones, some missing. Seen here are some 68,000 clones, about 88% observed once, and the top ten hold roughly 8%. The specimen was peripheral blood. Receptors originate from a man aged 45-65 years with active COVID-19. The CDR3 runs from the conserved cysteine through the conserved F or W. A D gene is named only where the DNA matches it firmly. Size values are once, few and many counts, or a class for expanded clones, and some rows have none.

V gene	clone size	J gene	D gene	CDR3 length	CDR3 protein	CDR3 DNA
TRBV20-1	once	TRBJ2-3	NA	13	CSASPGGTDTQYF	TGCAGCGCTAGTCCCGGGGGTACAGATACGCAGTATTTT
TRBV5-6	NA	TRBJ2-3	TRBD1	17	CASSLERQGDPTDTQYF	TGTGCCAGCAGCTTGGAGCGGCAGGGGGATCCAACAGATACGCAGTATTTT
TRBV19	NA	TRBJ1-3	NA	14	CASKPSSSGNTIYF	TGTGCCAGTAAGCCGTCTAGCTCTGGAAACACCATATATTTT
TRBV5-1	NA	TRBJ2-1	TRBD2	16	CASSFGSSGGTNEQFF	TGCGCCAGCAGCTTTGGATCTAGCGGGGGGACCAATGAGCAGTTCTTC
TRBV19	many	TRBJ2-7	NA	13	CASSMGAPYEQYF	TGTGCCAGTAGTATGGGGGCTCCCTACGAGCAGTACTTC
TRBV10-3	NA	TRBJ2-2	TRBD2	14	CAIRRELGSGELFF	TGTGCCATCAGGCGGGAGCTCGGATCCGGGGAGCTGTTTTTT
TRBV19	NA	TRBJ2-6	NA	14	CASTTSGQGRVLTF	TGTGCCAGTACCACCTCCGGGCAGGGTAGAGTCCTGACTTTC
TRBV29-1	NA	TRBJ1-3	TRBD1	13	CSVRDSGGNTIYF	TGCAGCGTTCGGGACAGCGGTGGAAACACCATATATTTT
TRBV5-4	NA	TRBJ2-2	TRBD2	15	CASRHSGGPGGELFF	TGTGCCAGCAGGCATAGCGGGGGGCCAGGCGGGGAGCTGTTTTTT
TRBV6-5	NA	TRBJ1-1	NA	14	CASSLDSLNTEAFF	TGTGCCAGCAGTCTCGACAGTCTGAACACTGAAGCTTTCTTT
TRBV6-6	NA	TRBJ1-3	NA	16	CASSYEDSYAGNTIYF	TGTGCCAGCAGTTACGAGGACTCTTATGCTGGAAACACCATATATTTT
TRBV15	NA	TRBJ1-2	NA	13	CATSRDSNYGYTF	TGTGCCACCAGCAGAGACAGTAACTATGGCTACACCTTC
TRBV19	NA	TRBJ2-7	TRBD1	14	CASSIGTGSYEQYF	TGTGCCAGTAGTATAGGGACAGGGTCCTACGAGCAGTACTTC
TRBV12-5	NA	TRBJ1-5	NA	17	CASGLVLEGEWNQPQHF	TGTGCTAGTGGTTTGGTACTCGAAGGGGAATGGAATCAGCCCCAGCATTTT
TRBV3-1/TRBV3-2	NA	TRBJ2-7	NA	14	CASSPARSSYEQYF	TGTGCCAGCAGCCCAGCGAGAAGCTCCTACGAGCAGTACTTC
TRBV3-1/TRBV3-2	once	TRBJ1-1	NA	11	CASSQSSYAFF	TGTGCCAGCAGCCAATCCTCCTACGCTTTCTTT
TRBV5-1	NA	TRBJ2-1	NA	17	CASSLGLVAGQKDEQFF	TGCGCCAGCAGCTTGGGGCTAGTCGCGGGTCAAAAGGATGAGCAGTTCTTC